This note documents a single TCR beta chain sequence. The data originate from a study of control samples from healthy donors and cancer patients. Data came from immunoSEQ multiplex PCR; TCRdb stores just in-frame clones and leaves some out. Among some 66,000 clones listed, 75% to 85% were seen once. This CDR3 spans 14 amino acids. J gave up 6 bases and V 2 bases, and 8 bases lay outside the gene matches. The V gene's germline CDR1 is GTSNPN and CDR2 SVGIG (reference sequence). This TCR came from a man aged 35 to 55 in good health. The sample comprised blood. The chain joins TRBV30 to TRBJ2-7, with 9 bases identical to TRBD1. This chain's CDR3 is CAWSTGTGSVEQYF. As DNA, the CDR3 is TGTGCCTGGAGTACGGGGACAGGGAGCGTCGAGCAGTACTTC.